This T cell receptor (beta chain) was profiled in a study of blood T cells in healthy people across ages. This clonotype was counted only a few times. One end of the junction varies from germline; a read error may be responsible. A second roughly 7 to 11 cycle PCR used barcoded and J-beta primers. TCRdb recomputed calls from the 5' RACE reads with MiXCR, one row per CDR3 protein. The table records roughly 1,500,000 distinct CDR3 sequences, roughly 32% of them present only once. The CDR3 runs 15 residues. The germline V gene encodes CDR1 SEHNR and CDR2 FQNEAQ (reference sequence). The specimen sequenced was blood. This chain links TRBV7-9 with TRBJ1-1; D ambiguous. The receptor was derived from a woman in her twenties or thirties in good health. For the CDR3, the DNA is TGTGCCAGTAGCTGGTCCATAAGGGAGAACACTGAAGCTTTCTTT. It codes for CASSWSIRENTEAFF.